The next 8 T cell receptor beta chains were all read from a single sample in a study of T cell responses to AZD1222 COVID-19 vaccine. TCRdb keeps only in-frame clones here, not all; method: immunoSEQ multiplex PCR. The data hold 130,000 to 150,000 clones, with 85% to 95% observed a single time. Sequenced material: peripheral blood, taken after recovery from COVID-19. The receptors were gathered from an adult who had recovered from COVID-19.

This rearrangement joins TRBV6-1 to TRBJ1-3; 9 nucleotides match TRBD1. This CDR3 is built from 17 residues. V was clipped by 4 bases and J by 3 bases; unmatched bases: 10. Germline CDR1 and CDR2: MNHNS and SASEGT. The CDR3 DNA sequence: TGTGCCAGCAGTGCGGCGGGTGGGGGACAGGGTGGAAACACCATATATTTT. Protein sequence: CASSAAGGGQGGNTIYF.

The J gene is TRBJ1-2, the V gene TRBV30; 7 bases fit TRBD1. V gave up 4 bases and J gave up 7 bases; unmatched junction bases: 18. Germline V lookup: CDR1 GTSNPN, CDR2 SVGIG (reference sequence). The CDR3 has 16 amino acids. In DNA, the CDR3 is TGTGCCTGGAATTCCCTTCTCCCCGACAGGGATGCTGGCTACACCTTC. Its protein is CAWNSLLPDRDAGYTF.

The rearrangement joins TRBV28 to TRBJ1-4; tentative D call: TRBD1 (6 bases). CDR1 is MDHEN and CDR2 is SYDVKM in the germline V gene. V lost 5 bases and J lost 8, with 27 bases in between. This CDR3 contains 18 residues. CDR3 in amino acids: CASSPTHRVEGMEEKLFF. The CDR3 region has the DNA TGTGCCAGCAGTCCGACCCACAGGGTGGAGGGTATGGAGGAAAAACTGTTTTTT.

The V gene is TRBV10-1, the J gene TRBJ2-1; D ambiguous. This CDR3 has 12 amino acids. The germline CDR1 and CDR2 sequences are WNHNN and SYGVQD (reference sequence). The V end lost 2 bases, the J end lost 10 bases, and 9 bases lay between the germline ends. DNA of the CDR3: TGCGCCAGCAGTGAGACCGCCTCGGAGCAGTTCTTC. This gives the protein CASSETASEQFF.

The V call is TRBV7-9, the J call TRBJ1-1; the D is unclear. The ends were cut back, 6 bases at V and 3 bases at J, with 17 bases in the middle. This CDR3 contains 15 residues. Germline CDR1 reads SEHNR; CDR2 reads FQNEAQ (reference sequence). The CDR3 protein is CASRFTDSRDTEAFF. The DNA for the CDR3 is TGTGCCAGCAGATTCACCGACTCAAGGGACACTGAAGCTTTCTTT.

The rearrangement uses TRBV27 and TRBJ2-1; D is unclear. With 3 bases removed from V and 0 bases from J, the gap between germline ends came to 3 bases. The germline V gene encodes CDR1 MNHEY and CDR2 SMNVEV (reference sequence). This CDR3 has 13 residues. DNA of the CDR3: TGTGCCAGCAGTTTTCGCTCCTACAATGAGCAGTTCTTC. Protein product: CASSFRSYNEQFF.

On this clone: The sample carries other DNA sequences with the same CDR3. The rearrangement links TRBV6-5 to TRBJ2-7; tentative D call: TRBD2 (6 bases). The germline V and J ends were trimmed by 0 bases and 0 bases, with 12 bases remaining between them. Germline-derived CDR1 and CDR2 are MNHEY and SVGAGI. The CDR3 consists of 16 residues. The CDR3 sequence is CASSYSGGTSSYEQYF. In DNA, the CDR3 is TGTGCCAGCAGTTACTCAGGCGGGACCAGCTCCTACGAGCAGTACTTC.

CDR3 nucleotides: TGTGCCAGATCCCCCCCCCAAGGGACGCGGGAGGCAAGCACAGATACGCAGTATTTT. Protein product: CARSPPQGTREASTDTQYF. The J gene is TRBJ2-3, the V gene TRBV21-1; no check of the table's D call, TRBD2, against the DNA was made. TRBV21-1 is annotated as a pseudogene. The CDR3 consists of 19 residues.